These T cell receptor beta chains were read from a single sample in a study of cytomegalovirus exposure and HLA in healthy donors. Clones were read by immunoSEQ multiplex PCR, and TCRdb kept only the in-frame ones, dropping some. The sample has approximately 170,000 clones, 82% seen once. Sequences were obtained from PBMCs. Every receptor here comes from a male donor in good health and CMV-seronegative. Each CDR3 is given with its conserved first and last residue. Fields, in order: V gene, clone size, J gene, D gene, CDR3 DNA, CDR3 protein. D genes are given only for firm matches. Clone size, where shown, is once, few, many, or a class for clones that have expanded.

v_gene: TRBV5-5
abundance: .
j_gene: TRBJ2-7
d_gene: TRBD2
CDR3nt: TGTGCCAGCAGCTTCCAGACTAGCGGGAGTTTCGAGCAGTACTTC
CDR3aa: CASSFQTSGSFEQYF

v_gene: TRBV15
abundance: .
j_gene: TRBJ1-1
d_gene: .
CDR3nt: TGTGCCACCAGCAACAGAATGAACACTGAAGCTTTCTTT
CDR3aa: CATSNRMNTEAFF

v_gene: TRBV5-1
abundance: .
j_gene: TRBJ2-1
d_gene: TRBD1
CDR3nt: TGCGCCAGCAGCGCCTCGGGACAGGGCAATGAGCAGTTCTTC
CDR3aa: CASSASGQGNEQFF

v_gene: TRBV4-2
abundance: .
j_gene: TRBJ2-7
d_gene: .
CDR3nt: TGTGCCAGCAGCCAAGATCGCCGGGAGAGCTCCTACGAGCAGTACTTC
CDR3aa: CASSQDRRESSYEQYF

v_gene: TRBV12-5
abundance: .
j_gene: TRBJ2-5
d_gene: .
CDR3nt: TGTGCTAGTGGTCCACCTTGGGAGCGGGATAAGAAGCTGGCGGCAGGGGCCCAGTACTTC
CDR3aa: CASGPPWERDKKLAAGAQYF

v_gene: TRBV5-4
abundance: .
j_gene: TRBJ1-6
d_gene: TRBD1
CDR3nt: TGTGCCAGCAGCACAGGGACAGGGGGCACCTATAATTCACCCCTCCACTTT
CDR3aa: CASSTGTGGTYNSPLHF

v_gene: TRBV6-1
abundance: .
j_gene: TRBJ2-7
d_gene: .
CDR3nt: TGTGCCAGCAGTGCAGTAGGGGGTTCCTACGAGCAGTACTTC
CDR3aa: CASSAVGGSYEQYF

v_gene: TRBV6-1
abundance: .
j_gene: TRBJ1-4
d_gene: TRBD1
CDR3nt: TGTGCCAGCAGTGTGGGACAGAGAAACGAAAAACTGTTTTTT
CDR3aa: CASSVGQRNEKLFF

v_gene: TRBV27
abundance: .
j_gene: TRBJ1-2
d_gene: TRBD1
CDR3nt: TGTGCCAGCAGTTGGACAGGCGGCGGCCATGGCTACACCTTC
CDR3aa: CASSWTGGGHGYTF

v_gene: TRBV5-8
abundance: .
j_gene: TRBJ2-3
d_gene: TRBD2
CDR3nt: TGTGCCAGCAGCCTAAGCGGGGGGCACACAGATACGCAGTATTTT
CDR3aa: CASSLSGGHTDTQYF

v_gene: TRBV9
abundance: .
j_gene: TRBJ1-2
d_gene: TRBD1
CDR3nt: TGTGCCAGCAGCGGGCGACAGGGACCTACCTATGGCTACACCTTC
CDR3aa: CASSGRQGPTYGYTF

v_gene: TRBV5-4
abundance: .
j_gene: TRBJ2-7
d_gene: TRBD2
CDR3nt: TGTGCCAGCAGCTTGGGGCTAGCGGGGCTCTACGAGCAGTACTTC
CDR3aa: CASSLGLAGLYEQYF

v_gene: TRBV7-3
abundance: .
j_gene: TRBJ2-3
d_gene: TRBD2
CDR3nt: TGTGCCAGCAGCCCCCATTTTGTAGCGGGGGAGCAGTATTTT
CDR3aa: CASSPHFVAGEQYF

v_gene: TRBV6-1
abundance: few
j_gene: TRBJ1-2
d_gene: TRBD1
CDR3nt: TGTGCCAGCAGTACCTTGGGACAGAACCACTATGGCTACACCTTC
CDR3aa: CASSTLGQNHYGYTF

v_gene: TRBV7-2
abundance: once
j_gene: TRBJ2-1
d_gene: .
CDR3nt: TGTGCCAGCAGCTTACGGACTACAAACAATGAGCAGTTCTTC
CDR3aa: CASSLRTTNNEQFF

v_gene: TRBV5-1
abundance: .
j_gene: TRBJ2-5
d_gene: TRBD1
CDR3nt: TGCGCCAGCAGCCTGCAGGGGGGGACAGGGACAGAGACCCAGTACTTC
CDR3aa: CASSLQGGTGTETQYF

v_gene: TRBV29-1
abundance: .
j_gene: TRBJ1-1
d_gene: .
CDR3nt: TGCAGCGGGGCAGGGTACACTGAAGCTTTCTTT
CDR3aa: CSGAGYTEAFF

v_gene: TRBV5-1
abundance: few
j_gene: TRBJ2-7
d_gene: TRBD1
CDR3nt: TGCGCCAGCAGCCCCGGACAGGGCCGGTACTTC
CDR3aa: CASSPGQGRYF

v_gene: TRBV13
abundance: .
j_gene: TRBJ1-3
d_gene: .
CDR3nt: TGTGCCAGCAGCGGGGGACTCCTGAACTCTGGAAACACCATATATTTT
CDR3aa: CASSGGLLNSGNTIYF

v_gene: TRBV5-8
abundance: once
j_gene: TRBJ2-3
d_gene: TRBD1
CDR3nt: TGTGCCAGCAGCGGGGGACAGAAAACCAGCACAGATACGCAGTATTTT
CDR3aa: CASSGGQKTSTDTQYF

v_gene: TRBV2
abundance: .
j_gene: TRBJ2-1
d_gene: TRBD2
CDR3nt: TGTGCCAGCAGTGTTAGCGGGGAAGCCAATGAGCAGTTCTTC
CDR3aa: CASSVSGEANEQFF

v_gene: TRBV5-6
abundance: .
j_gene: TRBJ2-3
d_gene: .
CDR3nt: TGTGCCAGCAGCTTGTATACTACACCTCGCACAGATACGCAGTATTTT
CDR3aa: CASSLYTTPRTDTQYF

v_gene: TRBV27
abundance: .
j_gene: TRBJ1-1
d_gene: TRBD1
CDR3nt: TGTGCCAGCAGTCCGGGACAGGTGAACACTGAAGCTTTCTTT
CDR3aa: CASSPGQVNTEAFF

v_gene: TRBV5-1
abundance: .
j_gene: TRBJ2-7
d_gene: TRBD1
CDR3nt: TGCGCCAGCAGCCAGGACAGGGGGCCCTACGAGCAGTACTTC
CDR3aa: CASSQDRGPYEQYF

v_gene: TRBV7-7
abundance: .
j_gene: TRBJ2-5
d_gene: .
CDR3nt: TGTGCCAGCAGCCAAATAGGAGGGCCAGGGGAGACCCAGTACTTC
CDR3aa: CASSQIGGPGETQYF

v_gene: TRBV5-6
abundance: .
j_gene: TRBJ2-3
d_gene: .
CDR3nt: TGTGCCAGCAGCTTGGATCGTTCAGATACGCAGTATTTT
CDR3aa: CASSLDRSDTQYF

v_gene: TRBV19
abundance: .
j_gene: TRBJ2-1
d_gene: .
CDR3nt: TGTGCCAGTAAACAGGAGAATTCCTACAATGAGCAGTTCTTC
CDR3aa: CASKQENSYNEQFF

v_gene: TRBV2
abundance: .
j_gene: TRBJ2-7
d_gene: .
CDR3nt: TGTGCCAGCAGTTCGGACAGCCCCGAGCAGTACTTC
CDR3aa: CASSSDSPEQYF

v_gene: TRBV18
abundance: .
j_gene: TRBJ2-3
d_gene: TRBD1
CDR3nt: TGTGCCAGCTCACGAACGACAGGGGGCTTGGGCACAGATACGCAGTATTTT
CDR3aa: CASSRTTGGLGTDTQYF

v_gene: TRBV7-9
abundance: .
j_gene: TRBJ1-5
d_gene: .
CDR3nt: TGTTCCAGCACCACGGGAGCTGGGCCCCAGCATTTT
CDR3aa: CSSTTGAGPQHF

v_gene: TRBV2
abundance: .
j_gene: TRBJ2-5
d_gene: TRBD1
CDR3nt: TGTGCCAGCAGCCCCGACAGGGGTCAAGAGACCCAGTACTTC
CDR3aa: CASSPDRGQETQYF

v_gene: TRBV7-3
abundance: .
j_gene: TRBJ2-6
d_gene: .
CDR3nt: TGTGCCAGCAGCTTAAACGGCGGATCTGGAGGGGCCAACGTCCTGACTTTC
CDR3aa: CASSLNGGSGGANVLTF

v_gene: TRBV6-1
abundance: .
j_gene: TRBJ1-2
d_gene: TRBD1
CDR3nt: TGTGCCAGCAGGACCGGACAGGGGGATGGCTACACCTTC
CDR3aa: CASRTGQGDGYTF

v_gene: TRBV29-1
abundance: .
j_gene: TRBJ2-1
d_gene: .
CDR3nt: TGCAGCGTTGAAGGTTTGCGGCTAGCTACCTACAATGAGCAGTTCTTC
CDR3aa: CSVEGLRLATYNEQFF

v_gene: TRBV27
abundance: few
j_gene: TRBJ1-1
d_gene: .
CDR3nt: TGTGCCAGCAGGCGTCCCGGGGGGGCACATAAAGCTTTCTTT
CDR3aa: CASRRPGGAHKAFF

v_gene: TRBV10-1
abundance: once
j_gene: TRBJ2-7
d_gene: .
CDR3nt: TGCGCCAACAGTGCCGGTGTCTACGAGCAGTACTTC
CDR3aa: CANSAGVYEQYF

v_gene: TRBV4-1
abundance: few
j_gene: TRBJ2-7
d_gene: TRBD1
CDR3nt: TGCGCCAGCAGCCTACGAACAGGGGGCTACTACGAGCAGTACTTC
CDR3aa: CASSLRTGGYYEQYF

v_gene: TRBV5-4
abundance: .
j_gene: TRBJ2-3
d_gene: TRBD1
CDR3nt: TGTGCCAGCAGCTTGGACAGGGGGGTCCCAGATACGCAGTATTTT
CDR3aa: CASSLDRGVPDTQYF

v_gene: TRBV7-9
abundance: .
j_gene: TRBJ2-2
d_gene: TRBD2
CDR3nt: TGTGCCAGCAGCTCGAGTCGGGGGGATACCGGGGAGCTGTTTTTT
CDR3aa: CASSSSRGDTGELFF

v_gene: TRBV11-2
abundance: once
j_gene: TRBJ1-2
d_gene: .
CDR3nt: TGTGCCAGCAGCTCGAGCGACAGCTATGGCTACACCTTC
CDR3aa: CASSSSDSYGYTF

v_gene: TRBV18
abundance: .
j_gene: TRBJ2-2
d_gene: .
CDR3nt: TGTGCCAGCTCACCGAGGGGGTACACCGGGGAGCTGTTTTTT
CDR3aa: CASSPRGYTGELFF

v_gene: TRBV6-1
abundance: .
j_gene: TRBJ2-5
d_gene: TRBD2
CDR3nt: TGTGCCAGCAGTGAAGCCCTGTCGGGGGGGAAGACCCAGTACTTC
CDR3aa: CASSEALSGGKTQYF

v_gene: TRBV9
abundance: .
j_gene: TRBJ1-6
d_gene: TRBD1
CDR3nt: TGTGCCAGCACCCGGACCGGGACAGGAGATTCACCCCTCCACTTT
CDR3aa: CASTRTGTGDSPLHF

v_gene: TRBV10-3
abundance: .
j_gene: TRBJ2-7
d_gene: .
CDR3nt: TGTGCCATCAGCGAAGCGGGCGGATACGAGCAGTACTTC
CDR3aa: CAISEAGGYEQYF

v_gene: TRBV18
abundance: .
j_gene: TRBJ2-1
d_gene: .
CDR3nt: TGTGCCAGCTCACCACCGCTTGGGGGGTCGACAAACAATGAGCAGTTCTTC
CDR3aa: CASSPPLGGSTNNEQFF

v_gene: TRBV20-1
abundance: .
j_gene: TRBJ2-7
d_gene: .
CDR3nt: TGCAGTGGCATAACAGGATACGAGCAGTACTTC
CDR3aa: CSGITGYEQYF

v_gene: TRBV19
abundance: .
j_gene: TRBJ2-7
d_gene: TRBD2
CDR3nt: TGTGCCAGTAGGGGTTGGACTAGCGGGAGTCTCTACGAGCAGTACTTC
CDR3aa: CASRGWTSGSLYEQYF

v_gene: TRBV6-5
abundance: few
j_gene: TRBJ2-3
d_gene: .
CDR3nt: TGTGCCAGCAGTTACGGCCAGGGGCACACAGATACGCAGTATTTT
CDR3aa: CASSYGQGHTDTQYF

v_gene: TRBV7-2
abundance: once
j_gene: TRBJ1-2
d_gene: TRBD1
CDR3nt: TGTGCCAGCAGCTTCCCGACAGGGGTAGGCTATGGCTACACCTTC
CDR3aa: CASSFPTGVGYGYTF

v_gene: TRBV7-8
abundance: .
j_gene: TRBJ2-7
d_gene: TRBD2
CDR3nt: TGTGCCAGCAGCCCATCTGGCGGGAGGAACGAGCAGTACTTC
CDR3aa: CASSPSGGRNEQYF

v_gene: TRBV5-4
abundance: .
j_gene: TRBJ2-1
d_gene: TRBD2
CDR3nt: TGTGCCAGCAGCCCCGCCGGGACTAGCGGTTCTGAGCAGTTCTTC
CDR3aa: CASSPAGTSGSEQFF

v_gene: TRBV6-5
abundance: .
j_gene: TRBJ1-2
d_gene: TRBD1
CDR3nt: TGTGCCAGCAGTTACCGAACCCGGGACAGCTATGGCTACACCTTC
CDR3aa: CASSYRTRDSYGYTF